This T cell receptor (beta chain) was identified in a study of cytomegalovirus exposure and HLA in healthy donors. Study-level information: Both the 120 validation repertoires and the approximately 620 first-cohort repertoires used the same platform, as reported by a later analysis. Overall study findings and caveats: Cytomegalovirus-associated status was assigned to fewer than 200 TCR beta chains.

This clone was picked up one time. Its specificity is unknown. The assay was immunoSEQ multiplex PCR, and TCRdb's table has in-frame clones only and misses some. In the table there are some 80,000 clones, around 96% of which are singletons. Germline V lookup: CDR1 SEHNR, CDR2 FQNEAQ (reference sequence). Trimming cost V 4 bases and J 6 bases; bases outside gene matches: 4. This CDR3 is 14 amino acids long. Separate from the approximately 700-subject first cohort was the 120-subject validation cohort, to which the donors belonged. Sequenced sample: PBMCs. This chain joins TRBV7-9 and TRBJ1-2; 11 nucleotides align to TRBD1. The receptor was derived from a woman under 30 in good health and CMV-seronegative. The CDR3 sequence: CASSWTDRGHGYTF. The DNA of the CDR3 is TGTGCCAGCAGCTGGACGGACAGGGGGCATGGCTACACCTTC.